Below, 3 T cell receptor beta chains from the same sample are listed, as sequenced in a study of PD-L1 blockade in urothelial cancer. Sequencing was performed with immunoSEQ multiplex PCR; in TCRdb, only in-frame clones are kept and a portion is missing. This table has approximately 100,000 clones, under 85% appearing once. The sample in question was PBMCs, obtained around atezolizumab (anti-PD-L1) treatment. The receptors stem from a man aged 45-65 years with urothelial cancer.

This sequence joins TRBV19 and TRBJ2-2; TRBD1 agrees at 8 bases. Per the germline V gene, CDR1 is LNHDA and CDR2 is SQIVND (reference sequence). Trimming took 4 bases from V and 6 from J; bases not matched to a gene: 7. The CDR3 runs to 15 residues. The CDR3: CASSKDRGWAGELFF. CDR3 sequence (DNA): TGTGCCAGTAGTAAAGACAGGGGATGGGCCGGGGAGCTGTTTTTT.

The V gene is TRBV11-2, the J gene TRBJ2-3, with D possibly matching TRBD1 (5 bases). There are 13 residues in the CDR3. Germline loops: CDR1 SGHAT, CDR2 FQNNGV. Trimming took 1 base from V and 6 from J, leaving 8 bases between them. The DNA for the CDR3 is TGTGCCAGCAGCTTAGTAGGGGCGGATACGCAGTATTTT. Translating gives CASSLVGADTQYF.

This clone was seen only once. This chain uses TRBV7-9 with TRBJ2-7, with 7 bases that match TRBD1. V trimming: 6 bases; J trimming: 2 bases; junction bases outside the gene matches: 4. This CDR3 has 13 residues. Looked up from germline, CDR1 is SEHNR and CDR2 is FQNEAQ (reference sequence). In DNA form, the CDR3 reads TGTGCCAGCAGGGGGGACAGTCCCTACGAGCAGTACTTC. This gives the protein CASRGDSPYEQYF.